Listed below are T cell receptor beta chains from one sample, sequenced in a study of blood T cell repertoires in COVID-19. Generated by immunoSEQ multiplex PCR, the TCRdb table keeps only in-frame clones and is missing some. Of under 300,000 clones in the sample, approximately 82% are singletons; the top ten hold around 5.4%. The sequencing input was peripheral blood. Receptor source: a man older than 75 with acute or convalescent COVID-19. Both conserved end residues are part of each CDR3. D genes are given only for firm matches. Only some rows state a clone size, as once, few, many or a class for expanded clones.

V: TRBV5-1; D: NA; J: TRBJ2-1; size: NA; CDR3: CASRGDNYNEQFF; DNA: TGCGCCAGCAGGGGGGACAATTACAATGAGCAGTTCTTC
V: TRBV5-1; D: TRBD1; J: TRBJ1-6; size: NA; CDR3: CASSYGQGGRSPLHF; DNA: TGCGCCAGCAGCTACGGCCAGGGGGGTCGATCACCCCTCCACTTT
V: TRBV12-3/TRBV12-4; D: TRBD1; J: TRBJ1-2; size: once; CDR3: CASSQTGGYGYTF; DNA: TGTGCCAGCAGCCAGACAGGGGGCTATGGCTACACCTTC
V: TRBV2; D: TRBD1; J: TRBJ1-2; size: NA; CDR3: CASRPTGGGYTF; DNA: TGTGCCAGCAGGCCGACAGGGGGTGGCTACACCTTC
V: TRBV5-1; D: TRBD1; J: TRBJ1-1; size: NA; CDR3: CASSWGQTGTEAFF; DNA: TGCGCCAGCAGCTGGGGACAGACCGGCACTGAAGCTTTCTTT
V: TRBV27; D: TRBD1; J: TRBJ1-6; size: NA; CDR3: CASSLLSAGGPSSPLHF; DNA: TGTGCCAGCAGTTTATTATCCGCAGGGGGCCCAAGTTCACCCCTCCACTTT
V: TRBV5-4; D: TRBD2; J: TRBJ2-2; size: NA; CDR3: CASSLWEGLTGELFF; DNA: TGTGCCAGCAGCTTGTGGGAGGGGCTCACCGGGGAGCTGTTTTTT
V: TRBV5-1; D: TRBD2; J: TRBJ2-5; size: NA; CDR3: CASSTGGGEETQYF; DNA: TGCGCCAGCAGCACTGGTGGGGGGGAAGAGACCCAGTACTTC
V: TRBV7-2; D: TRBD1; J: TRBJ1-3; size: NA; CDR3: CASSLTGDGNTIYF; DNA: TGTGCCAGCAGCTTGACAGGGGACGGAAACACCATATATTTT
V: TRBV19; D: NA; J: TRBJ2-3; size: NA; CDR3: CASSSVGPDTQYF; DNA: TGTGCCAGTAGTTCGGTGGGGCCAGATACGCAGTATTTT
V: TRBV7-2; D: TRBD1; J: TRBJ2-1; size: NA; CDR3: CASSLEGTVAYNEQFF; DNA: TGTGCCAGCAGCTTAGAAGGGACAGTCGCCTACAATGAGCAGTTCTTC
V: TRBV28; D: NA; J: TRBJ1-3; size: few; CDR3: CASRLINTIYF; DNA: TGTGCCAGCAGACTCATAAACACCATATATTTT
V: TRBV9; D: TRBD2; J: TRBJ2-5; size: NA; CDR3: CASSLGLVETQYF; DNA: TGTGCCAGCAGCCTGGGACTAGTGGAGACCCAGTACTTC
V: TRBV20-1; D: TRBD2; J: TRBJ2-1; size: NA; CDR3: CSASRTSGSGEQFF; DNA: TGCAGTGCTAGTAGGACTAGCGGGAGTGGTGAGCAGTTCTTC
V: TRBV9; D: NA; J: TRBJ2-3; size: NA; CDR3: CASSATSGDTQYF; DNA: TGTGCCAGCAGCGCCACCTCGGGTGATACGCAGTATTTT
V: TRBV19; D: TRBD2; J: TRBJ2-5; size: once; CDR3: CASRTPGLAGGPGTQYF; DNA: TGTGCCAGTAGAACCCCGGGACTAGCGGGGGGGCCGGGGACCCAGTACTTC